A selection of T cell receptor beta chains follows, all from one sample in a study of beta chain features in type 1 diabetes. The repertoire was sequenced with immunoSEQ multiplex PCR; TCRdb's copy has only in-frame clones and lacks some. The table has some 150,000 clones, roughly 50% seen once. Sequencing was carried out using Tregs from blood. Receptors were obtained from a man aged 18 to 30 in good health. Both conserved end residues are part of each CDR3. The D gene is left open where the match is weak. Some rows mark clone size as missing; the rest say once, few, many or name a class of expanded clone.

v_gene	d_gene	abundance	j_gene	CDR3aa	CDR3nt
TRBV7-2	TRBD1	NA	TRBJ1-1	CASSSGQVGRYTEAFF	TGTGCCAGCAGCTCCGGACAGGTCGGAAGGTACACTGAAGCTTTCTTT
TRBV10-3	NA	NA	TRBJ2-2	CAISRGQGDTGELFF	TGTGCCATCTCCCGGGGGCAGGGGGACACCGGGGAGCTGTTTTTT
TRBV10-3	NA	few	TRBJ2-3	CAIAQGTDTQYF	TGTGCCATCGCCCAGGGCACAGATACGCAGTATTTT
TRBV19	TRBD2	NA	TRBJ2-6	CASTRLAAPGANVLTF	TGTGCCAGTACTAGACTAGCAGCACCTGGGGCCAACGTCCTGACTTTC
TRBV7-2	NA	once	TRBJ2-3	CASSFIRRGRTDTQYF	TGTGCCAGCAGCTTTATTAGGCGGGGGCGCACAGATACGCAGTATTTT
TRBV18	NA	NA	TRBJ2-7	CASSPRGLGTYEQYF	TGTGCCAGCTCACCTCGGGGACTCGGGACCTACGAGCAGTACTTC
TRBV29-1	TRBD1	NA	TRBJ2-1	CSVLTGVGVNEQFF	TGCAGCGTATTGACAGGGGTAGGTGTCAATGAGCAGTTCTTC
TRBV7-9	TRBD1	NA	TRBJ1-2	CASSSRKDRDGYTF	TGTGCCAGCAGCTCACGAAAAGACAGGGACGGCTACACCTTC
TRBV6-6	TRBD1	NA	TRBJ2-7	CASSDPGTGDIGQYF	TGTGCCAGCAGTGACCCCGGGACAGGCGACATAGGGCAGTACTTC
TRBV7-9	TRBD2	NA	TRBJ2-5	CASSRRTSGRTRTQYF	TGTGCCAGCAGCCGTCGGACTAGCGGGAGAACGCGGACCCAGTACTTC
TRBV11-1	TRBD2	NA	TRBJ2-5	CASSGRLAGVETQHF	TGTGCCAGCAGCGGGCGACTAGCGGGAGTAGAGACCCAGCACTTC
TRBV7-7	NA	NA	TRBJ2-3	CASSLIRADTQYF	TGTGCTAGCAGCTTAATCCGGGCAGATACGCAGTATTTT
TRBV7-2	TRBD1	NA	TRBJ1-1	CASSINRGLNTEAFF	TGTGCCAGCAGCATAAACAGGGGGTTGAACACTGAAGCTTTCTTT
TRBV19	TRBD2	NA	TRBJ2-7	CADAATSAYEQYF	TGTGCCGACGCCGCGACTAGCGCCTACGAGCAGTACTTC
TRBV7-2	TRBD1	NA	TRBJ1-5	CASSLAKTGASQHF	TGTGCCAGCAGCTTAGCGAAGACAGGGGCATCCCAGCATTTT
TRBV5-1	TRBD1	NA	TRBJ2-4	CASSLAGTGGRNIQYF	TGCGCCAGCAGCTTGGCGGGGACAGGGGGCAGAAACATTCAGTACTTC
TRBV28	TRBD2	NA	TRBJ2-7	CASSRPVAGYYEQYF	TGTGCCAGCAGTCGCCCGGTAGCGGGCTACTACGAGCAGTACTTC
TRBV6-5	NA	few	TRBJ1-2	CASSYGESYGYTF	TGTGCCAGCAGTTACGGAGAAAGCTATGGCTACACCTTC
TRBV7-2	TRBD2	NA	TRBJ2-5	CASSFLAGAYGRETQYF	TGTGCCAGCAGTTTTCTAGCGGGAGCCTATGGACGCGAGACCCAGTACTTC
TRBV18	NA	NA	TRBJ1-2	CASSAGSNYGYTF	TGTGCCAGCTCAGCGGGATCTAACTATGGCTACACCTTC
TRBV27	NA	NA	TRBJ2-5	CASSFREETQYF	TGTGCCAGCAGTTTCCGCGAAGAGACCCAGTACTTC
TRBV28	TRBD2	NA	TRBJ2-7	CASSFPRGKGYEQYF	TGTGCCAGCAGTTTTCCGCGGGGGAAAGGGTACGAGCAGTACTTC
TRBV5-5	TRBD1	once	TRBJ1-4	CASSLAAGTGGEKLFF	TGTGCCAGCAGCTTGGCCGCCGGGACAGGGGGTGAAAAACTGTTTTTT
TRBV6-6	TRBD1	NA	TRBJ1-4	CASSRDRASEKLFF	TGTGCCAGCAGCCGGGACAGGGCAAGTGAAAAACTGTTTTTT
TRBV6-4	NA	NA	TRBJ2-2	CASSDGSVGGELFF	TGTGCCAGCAGTGACGGGAGTGTTGGCGGGGAGCTGTTTTTT
TRBV20-1	TRBD1	few	TRBJ2-3	CVGGAADTQYF	TGCGTAGGGGGCGCGGCAGATACGCAGTATTTT
TRBV5-6	NA	NA	TRBJ1-2	CASSLVQTGGYTF	TGTGCCAGCAGCTTGGTTCAAACGGGTGGCTACACCTTC
TRBV4-2	TRBD2	NA	TRBJ2-1	CASSHLTSGRSSYNEQFF	TGTGCCAGCAGCCACCTGACTAGCGGGAGGAGCTCCTACAATGAGCAGTTCTTC
TRBV28	TRBD2	NA	TRBJ2-4	CASSFSLAGAVQDIQYF	TGTGCCAGCAGTTTCAGTCTAGCGGGAGCGGTCCAGGACATTCAGTACTTC
TRBV18	NA	NA	TRBJ2-5	CASSHREGEQYF	TGTGCCAGCTCACACAGGGAAGGGGAGCAGTACTTC
TRBV4-3	NA	NA	TRBJ2-7	CASSQTGYAYEQYF	TGCGCCAGCAGCCAAACAGGGTATGCCTACGAGCAGTACTTC
TRBV5-1	NA	NA	TRBJ2-1	CASGSRETYNEQFF	TGCGCCAGCGGTTCAAGAGAGACCTACAATGAGCAGTTCTTC
TRBV7-2	NA	NA	TRBJ1-5	CASSLGGPYQPQHF	TGTGCCAGCAGCTTAGGAGGCCCCTATCAGCCCCAGCATTTT
TRBV6-5	TRBD2	NA	TRBJ2-7	CASRVGAGGPYEQYF	TGTGCCAGCAGGGTGGGGGCGGGAGGACCCTACGAGCAGTACTTC
TRBV14	NA	few	TRBJ1-4	CASSQAREKLFF	TGTGCCAGCAGCCAAGCTCGTGAAAAACTGTTTTTT
TRBV7-9	TRBD2	NA	TRBJ2-5	CASSLGLGTQETQYF	TGTGCCAGCAGCCTCGGACTAGGGACCCAAGAGACCCAGTACTTC
TRBV4-1	NA	few	TRBJ2-2	CASSLTGGANTGELFF	TGCGCCAGCAGCTTAACCGGAGGGGCGAACACCGGGGAGCTGTTTTTT
TRBV27	NA	NA	TRBJ2-1	CASSRYNEQFF	TGTGCCAGCAGCCGCTACAATGAGCAGTTCTTC
TRBV28	NA	NA	TRBJ2-2	CASRVPGANTGELFF	TGTGCCAGCAGAGTACCGGGAGCTAACACCGGGGAGCTGTTTTTT
TRBV30	TRBD2	NA	TRBJ2-7	CAWSPPSGRAREQYF	TGTGCCTGGAGTCCCCCTAGCGGGAGGGCCAGGGAGCAGTACTTC
TRBV10-3	TRBD2	NA	TRBJ2-1	CAISEGAGGRSGIF	TGTGCCATCAGTGAAGGAGCGGGGGGACGTTCAGGGATCTTC
TRBV7-2	NA	few	TRBJ2-5	CASSLWGPTKETQYF	TGTGCCAGCAGCTTATGGGGCCCCACAAAAGAGACCCAGTACTTC
TRBV28	TRBD1	NA	TRBJ1-6	CASSFRDRGRMLHF	TGTGCCAGCAGTTTCCGGGACAGGGGGCGTATGCTCCACTTT
TRBV7-9	TRBD1	few	TRBJ2-3	CASSLVRGQGLPDTQYF	TGTGCCAGCAGCTTAGTGCGGGGACAGGGGCTTCCAGATACGCAGTATTTT
TRBV6-6	NA	NA	TRBJ1-2	CASSYPPQDYGYTF	TGTGCCAGCAGTTACCCCCCGCAGGACTATGGCTACACCTTC
TRBV25-1	NA	NA	TRBJ2-1	CASIFANDNEQFF	TGTGCCAGCATTTTCGCTAATGACAATGAGCAGTTCTTC
TRBV5-4	NA	NA	TRBJ1-1	CASSLVGEAAFF	TGTGCCAGCAGCTTGGTAGGGGAGGCGGCTTTCTTT
TRBV27	TRBD1	NA	TRBJ1-2	CASSPRGTGYYGYTF	TGTGCCAGCAGTCCCCGAGGGACAGGGTACTATGGCTACACCTTC
TRBV9	TRBD1	NA	TRBJ2-1	CASSVTGQGYNEQFF	TGTGCCAGCAGCGTCACGGGACAGGGCTACAATGAGCAGTTCTTC
TRBV7-2	NA	NA	TRBJ1-2	CASSSGNGYGYTF	TGTGCCAGCAGCTCGGGAAACGGGTATGGCTACACCTTC